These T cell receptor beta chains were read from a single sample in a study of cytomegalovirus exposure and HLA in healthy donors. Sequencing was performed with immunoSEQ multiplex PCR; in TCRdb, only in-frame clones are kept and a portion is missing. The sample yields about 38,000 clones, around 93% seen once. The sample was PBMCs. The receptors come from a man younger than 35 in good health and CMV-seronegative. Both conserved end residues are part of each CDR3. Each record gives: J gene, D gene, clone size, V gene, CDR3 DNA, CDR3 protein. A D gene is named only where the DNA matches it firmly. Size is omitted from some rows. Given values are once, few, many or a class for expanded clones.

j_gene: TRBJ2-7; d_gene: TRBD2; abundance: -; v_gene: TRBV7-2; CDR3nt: TGTGCCAGCAGCTATAGCGGGAGTTACGAGCAGTACTTC; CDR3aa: CASSYSGSYEQYF
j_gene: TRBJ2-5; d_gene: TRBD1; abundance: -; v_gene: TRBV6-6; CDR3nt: TGTGCCAGCAGTTACTCCCACAGGGGAGATCAAGAGACCCAGTACTTC; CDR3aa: CASSYSHRGDQETQYF
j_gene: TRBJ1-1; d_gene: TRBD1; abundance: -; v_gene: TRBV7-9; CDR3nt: TGTGCCAGCAGCCCTCGGGGACAGGGGTTAAGGGACACTGAAGCTTTCTTT; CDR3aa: CASSPRGQGLRDTEAFF
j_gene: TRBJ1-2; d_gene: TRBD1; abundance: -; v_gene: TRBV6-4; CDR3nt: TGTGCCAGCAGTGATCCGGGACAGGGGAACGGCTACACCTTC; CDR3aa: CASSDPGQGNGYTF
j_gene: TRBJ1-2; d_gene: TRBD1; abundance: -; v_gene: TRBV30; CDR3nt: TGTGCCTGGAGTGTACGGGCTTTCCGGGACAGGGGCCTGGAGGACTATGGCTACACCTTC; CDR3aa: CAWSVRAFRDRGLEDYGYTF
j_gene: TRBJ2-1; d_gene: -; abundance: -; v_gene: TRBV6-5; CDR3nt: TGTGCCAGCAGAACAGGTTTCCTCTCCTACAATGAGCAGTTCTTC; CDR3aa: CASRTGFLSYNEQFF
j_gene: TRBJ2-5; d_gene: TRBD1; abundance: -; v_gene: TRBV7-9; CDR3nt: TGTGCCAGCAGCTCCGGGACAGCCCGCCAAGAGACCCAGTACTTC; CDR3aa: CASSSGTARQETQYF
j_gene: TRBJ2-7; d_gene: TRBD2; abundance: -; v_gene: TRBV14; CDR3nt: TGTGCCAGCAGCCAGAGACTAGCGTCCTACGAGCAGTACTTC; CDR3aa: CASSQRLASYEQYF
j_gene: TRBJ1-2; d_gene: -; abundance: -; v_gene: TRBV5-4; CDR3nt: TGTGCCAGCAGCATAACTCGGACAGCCGGCTACACCTTC; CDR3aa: CASSITRTAGYTF
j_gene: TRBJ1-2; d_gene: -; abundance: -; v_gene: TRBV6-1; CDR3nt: TGTGCCAGCAGTGAATACTCGGGGAACTATGGCTACACCTTC; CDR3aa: CASSEYSGNYGYTF
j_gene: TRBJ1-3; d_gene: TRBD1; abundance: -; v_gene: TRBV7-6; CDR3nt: TGTGCCAGCAGCTTCAACGACAGGGCTGGAAACACCATATATTTT; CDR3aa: CASSFNDRAGNTIYF
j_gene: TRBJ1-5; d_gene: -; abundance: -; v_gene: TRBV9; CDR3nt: TGTGCCAGCAGCCCCGGCGGTCCGGGTTATAGCAATCAGCCCCAGCATTTT; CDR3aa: CASSPGGPGYSNQPQHF
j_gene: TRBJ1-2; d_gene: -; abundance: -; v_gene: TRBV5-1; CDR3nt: TGCGCCAGCAGCTCAGCCGACGGGAACTATGGCTACACCTTC; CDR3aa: CASSSADGNYGYTF
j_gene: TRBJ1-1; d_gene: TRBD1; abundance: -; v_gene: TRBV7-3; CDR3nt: TGTGCCAGCAGCCAGGGGGGCGGGAACACTGAAGCTTTCTTT; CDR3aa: CASSQGGGNTEAFF
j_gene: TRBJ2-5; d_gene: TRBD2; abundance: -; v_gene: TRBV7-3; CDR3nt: TGTGCCAGCAGCTTAGTCGGCGGGGGGGAGACCCAGTACTTC; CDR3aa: CASSLVGGGETQYF
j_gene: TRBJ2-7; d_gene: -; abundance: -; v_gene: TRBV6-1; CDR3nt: TGTGCCAGCAGTGGGCGATCGGGGAACTCCTACGAGCAGTACTTC; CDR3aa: CASSGRSGNSYEQYF
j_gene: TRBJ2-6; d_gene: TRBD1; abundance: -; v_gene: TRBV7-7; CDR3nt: TGTGCTAGCAGCTCCACAGGGGTCGGGGCCAACGTCCTGACTTTC; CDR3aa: CASSSTGVGANVLTF
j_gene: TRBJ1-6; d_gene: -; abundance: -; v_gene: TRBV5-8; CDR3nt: TGTGCCAGCAGCTTCGTGGAGGGATGGTCACCCCTCCACTTT; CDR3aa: CASSFVEGWSPLHF
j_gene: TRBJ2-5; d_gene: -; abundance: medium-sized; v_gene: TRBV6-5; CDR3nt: TGTGCCAGCAGTTACTCTTCGGGGCAAGAGACCCAGTACTTC; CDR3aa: CASSYSSGQETQYF
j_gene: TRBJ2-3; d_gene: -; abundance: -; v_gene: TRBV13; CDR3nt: TGTGCCAGCAGCTTGGGGGGAGCCGATACGCAGTATTTT; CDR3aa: CASSLGGADTQYF
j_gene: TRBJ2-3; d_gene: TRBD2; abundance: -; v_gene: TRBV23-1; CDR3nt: TGCGCCAGCAGTCAACCGGGACTAGCGGGAGAATGGGGCACAGATACGCAGTATTTT; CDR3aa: CASSQPGLAGEWGTDTQYF
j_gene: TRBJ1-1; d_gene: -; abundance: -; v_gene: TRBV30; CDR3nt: TGTGCCTGGAGCGGTAGCAGCACTGAAGCTTTCTTT; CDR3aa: CAWSGSSTEAFF
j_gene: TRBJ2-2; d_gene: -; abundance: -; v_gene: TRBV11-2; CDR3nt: TGTGCCGGGGGGTCTCGTACCGGGGAGCTGTTTTTT; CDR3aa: CAGGSRTGELFF
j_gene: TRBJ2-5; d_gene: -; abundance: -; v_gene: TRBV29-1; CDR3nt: TGCAGCGTTACCCCACCCGGGACTCACGGGGAGACCCAGTACTTC; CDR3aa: CSVTPPGTHGETQYF
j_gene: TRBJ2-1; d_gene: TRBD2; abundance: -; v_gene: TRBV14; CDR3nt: TGTGCCAGCAGCCAGGGACTAGCGGCGGATGAGCAGTTCTTC; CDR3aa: CASSQGLAADEQFF
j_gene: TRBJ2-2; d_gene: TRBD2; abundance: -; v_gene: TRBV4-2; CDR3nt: TGTGCCAGCAGCCCCGGGACTAGCGCGAACACCGGGGAGCTGTTTTTT; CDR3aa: CASSPGTSANTGELFF
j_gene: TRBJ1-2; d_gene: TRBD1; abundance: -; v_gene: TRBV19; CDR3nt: TGTGCCAGTAGTACCGGGACAGTCGATGGCTACACCTTC; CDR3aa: CASSTGTVDGYTF
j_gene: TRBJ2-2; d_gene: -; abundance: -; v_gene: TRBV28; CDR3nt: TGTGCCAGCGGGTCCCGGAGCACCGGGGAGCTGTTTTTT; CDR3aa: CASGSRSTGELFF